One sample yielded the 27 T cell receptor beta chains listed below, sequenced in a study of monozygotic twins with inflammatory bowel disease. Reprocessing the 5' RACE reads, TCRdb reports a single entry for every CDR3 protein and omits DNA. This table lists under 150,000 distinct CDR3 sequences. The specimen sequenced was blood. The receptors here all came from a human donor with ulcerative colitis or Crohn's disease, or a healthy co-twin of an affected twin (not recorded which).

The rearrangement joins TRBV19 to TRBJ2-6. The CDR3 runs 14 residues. The V gene's germline CDR1 is LNHDA and CDR2 SQIVND (reference sequence). The CDR3 spells CASSFNSGANVLTF.

The rearrangement links TRBV24-1 to TRBJ1-1; there is no DNA to check the TCRdb D call of TRBD1. The germline CDR1 and CDR2 sequences are KGHDR and SFDVKD. The length of the CDR3 is 14 residues. CDR3: CATSASRGNTEAFF.

This chain uses TRBV7-2 with TRBJ2-7; the TRBD1 assignment by TCRdb is unverifiable without DNA. This CDR3 is built from 13 residues. Germline V lookup: CDR1 SGHTA, CDR2 FQGNSA. CDR3 sequence: CASSLAGVGDGGF.

V and J are TRBV3-1 and TRBJ2-7. CDR1 and CDR2 (germline): LGHDT, YNNKEL (reference sequence). CDR3 length: 12 amino acids. This chain's CDR3 is CASSPNAQGQYF.

Here the CDR3 reads CASSLAGQKKLFF. V usage is TRBV7-2 and J usage is TRBJ1-4; the TRBD1 assignment by TCRdb is unverifiable without DNA. From germline, CDR1 is SGHTA and CDR2 FQGNSA. The CDR3 is made up of 13 amino acids.

This rearrangement joins TRBV5-1 to TRBJ1-6. The length of the CDR3 is 13 residues. Germline V gene lookup returns CDR1 SGHRS and CDR2 YFSETQ. This chain's CDR3 is CASSLNVNSPLHF.

V and J are TRBV2 and TRBJ2-2; TCRdb's assignment of TRBD2 cannot be checked, as there is no DNA. The CDR3 is 15 residues long. Germline V lookup: CDR1 SNHLY, CDR2 FYNNEI. The CDR3 protein is CASLRGNFNTGELFF.

V gene TRBV4-1 combines with J gene TRBJ1-2. Per germline, CDR1 MGHRA and CDR2 YSYEKL. The CDR3 is made up of 16 amino acids. The CDR3 sequence: CASSQGQATLSYGYTF.

The chain joins TRBV7-3 to TRBJ2-1. CDR3 size: 15 residues. CDR1 is SGHTA and CDR2 is FQGTGA in the germline V gene. The CDR3 sequence is CASSLRQDPYNEQFF.

This chain connects TRBV15 to TRBJ2-1; TCRdb's D call, TRBD1, is unchecked because there is no DNA. Germline CDR1 is LNHNV and CDR2 is YYDKDF (reference sequence). The CDR3 is 13 residues long. This CDR3 is CATSRTAYNEQFF.

The chain carries TRBV6-5 and TRBJ1-3; TCRdb lists TRBD1, though no DNA is available to test this call. The CDR3 has 15 residues. Per germline, CDR1 MNHEY and CDR2 SVGAGI. The chain's CDR3 is CASSRSTGVGNTIYF.

The rearrangement joins TRBV5-1 to TRBJ2-6. CDR1 is SGHRS and CDR2 is YFSETQ in the germline V gene. CDR3 length equals 15 residues. This CDR3 reads CASSLGNSGANVLTF.

The chain joins TRBV7-3 to TRBJ2-2; TCRdb names TRBD1, which stays unverified in the absence of DNA. This CDR3 region has 15 residues. Germline V gives CDR1 SGHTA, CDR2 FQGTGA. The CDR3 spells CASSPQQGTTGELFF.

The chain is built from TRBV11-2 and TRBJ2-5; without DNA, the TCRdb call of TRBD2 cannot be checked. This CDR3 has 18 residues. Germline V gives CDR1 SGHAT, CDR2 FQNNGV. CDR3 sequence reads: CASSLDAQTSGGRGTQYF.

J is TRBJ2-1 and V is TRBV20-1; TCRdb proposes TRBD2, but this gene call is untestable without DNA. Germline-derived CDR1 and CDR2 are DFQATT and SNEGSKA (reference sequence). The CDR3 extends over 15 amino acids. CDR3: CSAHMNKRGGNEQFF.

The chain links TRBV7-9 to TRBJ1-1; lacking DNA, the TRBD1 call made by TCRdb goes unchecked. Germline V gene data show CDR1 as SEHNR and CDR2 as FQNEAQ (reference sequence). The CDR3 is 16 amino acids. CDR3 loop: CASSFPQGALDTEAFF.

The J gene is TRBJ1-1, the V gene TRBV5-1; without DNA, the TCRdb call of TRBD1 cannot be checked. The V gene's germline CDR1 is SGHRS and CDR2 YFSETQ. The CDR3 totals 15 residues. The CDR3 protein is CASSPTDRVFKEAFF.

The chain joins TRBV10-3 to TRBJ1-6; no DNA is available, so the TRBD1 call from TCRdb remains unchecked. The CDR3 extends over 15 amino acids. The germline CDR1 and CDR2 sequences are ENHRY and SYGVKD. CDR3 protein: CAISDMQGQNSPLHF.

The chain joins TRBV7-6 to TRBJ1-2; absent DNA, TCRdb's TRBD1 call cannot be checked. CDR3 length equals 18 residues. Germline lookup yields CDR1 SGHVS and CDR2 FNYEAQ. The CDR3 loop is CASSLSPSPRQGTYGYTF.

V usage is TRBV7-2 and J usage is TRBJ1-1. CDR3 size: 11 residues. Germline V gene sequence: CDR1 SGHTA, CDR2 FQGNSA. CDR3 amino acids: CASSLWDQAFF.

The V call is TRBV5-1, the J call TRBJ2-7; TCRdb returns TRBD1, unconfirmable since there is no DNA. The CDR3 is 15 amino acids. CDR1 and CDR2 (germline): SGHRS, YFSETQ. CDR3 sequence: CASTPLGTALREQYF.

The chain has TRBV20-1 and TRBJ2-7; TCRdb gives TRBD1 as the D gene, but with no DNA this cannot be confirmed. The CDR3 runs 12 residues. Per the germline V gene, CDR1 is DFQATT and CDR2 is SNEGSKA (reference sequence). The CDR3 protein is CSASNREREQYF.

The chain is built from TRBV18 and TRBJ2-4; the D gene TCRdb calls, TRBD1, cannot be checked with no DNA. The CDR3 totals 13 residues. From germline, CDR1 is KGHSH and CDR2 LQKENI. CDR3 loop: CASKTGVENIQYF.

The CDR3 sequence: CASSLRGGAGNTEAFF. The chain employs TRBV11-2 and TRBJ1-1; TCRdb indicates TRBD1, and absent DNA this call remains unverified. The CDR3 extends over 16 amino acids. CDR1 and CDR2 from the germline V gene are SGHAT and FQNNGV.

The CDR3 is CASSFRSRAGGRTDTQYF. V usage is TRBV11-2 and J usage is TRBJ2-3; the D call from TCRdb, TRBD2, cannot be confirmed without DNA. This CDR3 is built from 18 residues. Germline lookup yields CDR1 SGHAT and CDR2 FQNNGV.

V and J are TRBV20-1 and TRBJ1-5; TCRdb designates TRBD1, a call that cannot be tested without DNA. CDR3 length: 15 amino acids. Germline CDR1 reads DFQATT; CDR2 reads SNEGSKA (reference sequence). The chain's CDR3 is CSAGTGAINYQPQHF.

The V and J genes are TRBV28 and TRBJ2-7; checking the TCRdb D call of TRBD1 is not possible without DNA. The CDR3 totals 14 residues. CDR1 MDHEN and CDR2 SYDVKM come from the germline V gene. The CDR3 region is CASIPTGSLYEQYF.